The clone carrying this T cell receptor beta chain was counted at least ten times. Its antigen is not known. From the 5' RACE reads, TCRdb called clonotypes with MiXCR, one entry per CDR3 protein. The table shows about 330,000 distinct CDR3 sequences, with 9% to 15% occurring only once. This sample was taken from a study of identical twins. Findings of the study overall: Without tracking the same donors, conclusions rested on cross-sectional statistical analysis. Out-of-frame alpha sequences common to twins exhibited a surplus of low generation probability.

This CDR3 region has 12 residues. The V gene lost 5 bases and the J gene lost 4 bases, with 8 bases spanning the gap. These data were also filed under a second study, of yellow fever vaccine responses in identical twins.

The sample was CD8+ T cells sorted from blood. This chain links TRBV12-3 or TRBV12-4 with TRBJ1-2, with D unclear. The sequence derives from a woman aged 18 to 35 in good health. The CDR3 nucleotides are TGTGCCAGCAGTAAAAACAGCTATGGCTACACCTTC. Its protein product is CASSKNSYGYTF.